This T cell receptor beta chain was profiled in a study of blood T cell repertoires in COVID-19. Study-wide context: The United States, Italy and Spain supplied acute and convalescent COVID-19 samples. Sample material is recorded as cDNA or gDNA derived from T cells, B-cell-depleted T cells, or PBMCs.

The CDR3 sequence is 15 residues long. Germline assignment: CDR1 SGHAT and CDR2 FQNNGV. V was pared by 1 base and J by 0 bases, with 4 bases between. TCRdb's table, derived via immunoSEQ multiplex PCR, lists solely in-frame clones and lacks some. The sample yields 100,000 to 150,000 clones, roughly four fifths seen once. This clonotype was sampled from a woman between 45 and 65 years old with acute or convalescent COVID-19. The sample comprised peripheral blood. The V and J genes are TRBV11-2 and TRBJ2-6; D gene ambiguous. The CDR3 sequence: CASSLGSSGANVLTF. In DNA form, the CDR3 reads TGTGCCAGCAGCTTAGGGAGCTCTGGGGCCAACGTCCTGACTTTC.